Described below is a single T cell receptor beta chain sequence and its context. Sequencing was performed with immunoSEQ multiplex PCR; in TCRdb, only in-frame clones are kept and a portion is missing. The table lists approximately 530,000 clones, 95% to 97% of them singletons. Looked up from germline, CDR1 is SEHNR and CDR2 is FQNEAQ (reference sequence). The CDR3 covers 16 residues. Losses at the gene ends were 4 bases for V and 0 bases for J; bases not matched to a gene: 6. This entry is derived from a study of shared clonotypes between healthy human individuals. The sequence was collected from a woman aged 25 to 39 in good health. The chain couples TRBV7-9 to TRBJ2-3; 8 nucleotides line up with TRBD2. Sequencing input: naive CD4+ T cells sorted from blood. Sample subset: CD45RA+ positively selected. CDR3 in amino acids: CASSYKREPSTDTQYF. CDR3 coding DNA: TGTGCCAGCAGCTATAAGCGGGAGCCTAGCACAGATACGCAGTATTTT.